A selection of T cell receptor beta chains follows, all from one sample in a study of blood T cell repertoires in COVID-19. Sequencing used immunoSEQ multiplex PCR; TCRdb keeps in-frame clones, though not all of them. Seen here are 260,000 or so clones, 75% to 90% observed once, and the top ten hold 2% to 3%. Material for sequencing was PBMCs or T cells enriched from blood (not recorded which). The receptors here all came from a woman aged 45-65 years who had recovered from COVID-19. Both conserved end residues are trimmed from each CDR3. Where a row states a size, it is once, few, many or the class of an expanded clone; other rows omit it.

v_gene	abundance	j_gene	CDR3aa
TRBV19	NA	TRBJ2-3	ASSIVGLAGGDTQY
TRBV19	NA	TRBJ2-5	ASRYRGLTQETQY
TRBV7-9	NA	TRBJ1-1	ASSFTEVAF
TRBV4-2	NA	TRBJ2-1	ASSESGSTYNEQF
TRBV19	NA	TRBJ2-1	ASSEDTSSYNEQF
TRBV2	NA	TRBJ2-2	ASSERAAGVRTGELF
TRBV5-1	NA	TRBJ2-2	ASSPDRVNTGELF
TRBV27	NA	TRBJ2-2	ASSLLNTGELF
TRBV29-1	few	TRBJ2-3	SVEPGSTDTQY
TRBV5-1	NA	TRBJ2-7	ASSLGAGGDYEQY
TRBV19	NA	TRBJ1-6	ASSIPQGTPLH
TRBV18	NA	TRBJ2-3	ASSPTDGYTQY
TRBV2	NA	TRBJ1-1	ASSPRTEAF
TRBV13	NA	TRBJ1-2	ASSPRQGRGYT
TRBV7-9	NA	TRBJ1-4	ASSPLSRQGANEKLF
TRBV5-4	once	TRBJ2-5	ASSFGQQETQY
TRBV19	NA	TRBJ2-7	ASSISSGGFNEQY
TRBV30	NA	TRBJ2-3	AWSVGRVDTQY
TRBV30	NA	TRBJ2-5	AWSSGETQY
TRBV2	NA	TRBJ2-1	ASLESSYNEQF